The next 23 T cell receptor beta chains were all read from a single sample in a study of blood T cell repertoires in COVID-19. Data came from immunoSEQ multiplex PCR; TCRdb stores just in-frame clones and leaves some out. This sample has over 150,000 clones, with around 87% found just once. Sequenced input: peripheral blood. These receptors originate from a man in his fifties or sixties with COVID-19, enrolled during active disease.

This clone has more than one count but fewer than ten. The rearrangement joins TRBV19 to TRBJ2-6, with D possibly being TRBD1 (6 bases). Trimming shortened V by 6 bases and J by 0 bases, and 12 bases separated the two germline ends. The CDR3 runs 16 residues. Germline CDR1 reads LNHDA; CDR2 reads SQIVND (reference sequence). The CDR3 sequence is CASRDRLNSGANVLTF. The CDR3 DNA follows: TGTGCCAGTAGGGACAGACTCAACTCTGGGGCCAACGTCCTGACTTTC.

The V call is TRBV11-3, the J call TRBJ1-3; no definite D call. The V end was cut by 8 bases, the J end by 5 bases, with 7 bases between. The germline gives CDR1 SGHNT, CDR2 YENEEA. CDR3 length: 11 amino acids. The CDR3: CASRARNTIYF. The CDR3, as DNA: TGTGCCAGCCGAGCGAGAAACACCATATATTTT. The whole variable domain, filled in from reference TRBV11-3 and TRBJ1-3, reads EAGVVQSPRYKIIEKKQPVAFWCNPISGHNTLYWYLQNLGQGPELLIRYENEEAVDDSQLPKDRFSAERLKGVDSTLKIQPAELGDSAVYLCASRARNTIYFGEGSWLTVV.

This clone has a handful of counts. V gene TRBV6-6 combines with J gene TRBJ1-3; 10 bases align to TRBD1. The CDR3 contains 15 residues. J lost 4 bases, V lost 6 bases, and 6 bases had no gene match. CDR1 and CDR2 from the germline V gene are MNHNY and SVGAGI (reference sequence). CDR3: CASRTDRGQGNTIYF. The CDR3 bases are TGTGCCAGCAGAACCGACAGGGGGCAAGGAAACACCATATATTTT.

The CDR3 reads CASSPRETTGDTIYF. For the CDR3, the DNA is TGTGCCAGCTCACCACGGGAGACCACCGGGGACACCATATATTTT. This chain uses TRBV18 with TRBJ1-3; no firm D call. CDR3 length equals 15 residues. The germline CDR1 and CDR2 sequences are KGHSH and LQKENI. V was clipped by 1 base and J by 8 bases, with 15 bases between them.

The gene calls are TRBV2 and TRBJ1-1; 9 nucleotides line up with TRBD1. V shed 5 bases and J 0 bases; nucleotides not matched to a gene: 4. The CDR3 loop spans 15 amino acids. Germline CDR1 and CDR2: SNHLY and FYNNEI. CDR3 bases: TGTGCCAGCAGTTCTTGGACAGGGGTGAACACTGAAGCTTTCTTT. Translation: CASSSWTGVNTEAFF.

The chain employs TRBV3-1 (or the pseudogene TRBV3-2) and TRBJ2-4, with 10 bases matching TRBD1. CDR3 length: 15 residues. Germline V gives CDR1 LGHDT, CDR2 YNNKEL (reference sequence). With V trimmed by 8 bases and J by 0 bases, 4 bases remained unmatched. CDR3 residues: CASGDRGLAKNIQYF. CDR3 bases: TGTGCCAGCGGTGACAGGGGGCTAGCCAAAAACATTCAGTACTTC.

The chain links TRBV30 to TRBJ1-1; D unclear. Trimming left V 1 base short and J 0 bases short, with 6 bases between. The germline V gene encodes CDR1 GTSNPN and CDR2 SVGIG (reference sequence). This CDR3 region has 13 residues. The CDR3 sequence: CAWSETMNTEAFF. CDR3 nucleotides: TGTGCCTGGAGTGAAACAATGAACACTGAAGCTTTCTTT.

V and J are TRBV29-1 and TRBJ1-3; no firm D call. The germline V gene has CDR1 SQVTM and CDR2 ANQGSEA. The CDR3 is 13 amino acids. Trimming removed 2 bases from V and 0 bases from J, with 5 bases in between. CDR3 sequence: CSVEPSSGNTIYF. Here the CDR3 DNA reads TGCAGCGTTGAACCGAGCTCTGGAAACACCATATATTTT.

The genes are TRBV27 and TRBJ2-4; the match to TRBD2 covers 8 bases. The CDR3 totals 17 residues. The V segment lost 0 bases and the J segment 6 bases; nucleotides outside the gene matches: 10. Germline-derived CDR1 and CDR2 are MNHEY and SMNVEV (reference sequence). DNA for the CDR3: TGTGCCAGCAGTTTATCGAGGCTAGCGGGTAACAGAAACATTCAGTACTTC. The encoded protein is CASSLSRLAGNRNIQYF.

The chain is built from TRBV5-1 and TRBJ2-5; D gene uncertain. The CDR3 has 15 amino acids. The V gene lost 0 bases and the J gene lost 4 bases, with 13 bases spanning the gap. Germline CDR1 reads SGHRS; CDR2 reads YFSETQ. CDR3 sequence: CASSLEQTRIETQYF. In DNA, the CDR3 is TGCGCCAGCAGCTTGGAACAGACCAGAATAGAGACCCAGTACTTC.

The J gene is TRBJ1-6, the V gene TRBV6-5, with 8 bases fitting TRBD1. Unmatched junction bases numbered 5, after V lost 0 bases and J lost 7 bases. Germline V CDR1 and CDR2: MNHEY, SVGAGI. The CDR3 extends over 16 amino acids. The CDR3 nucleotides are TGTGCCAGCAGTTACTCCGCACAGGGGGGGAATTCACCCCTCCACTTT. Its translation: CASSYSAQGGNSPLHF.

This rearrangement joins TRBV5-1 to TRBJ2-3; 8 bases are shared with TRBD2. The CDR3 has 18 residues. V was clipped by 6 bases and J by 0 bases; unmatched bases: 15. Germline V CDR1 and CDR2: SGHRS, YFSETQ. The CDR3 is CASILGVGGASSTDTQYF. In DNA form, the CDR3 reads TGCGCCAGCATCCTCGGGGTCGGGGGGGCGTCTAGCACAGATACGCAGTATTTT.

The J gene is TRBJ2-2, the V gene TRBV5-4; 7 bases are shared with TRBD1. V gave up 2 bases and J gave up 7 bases; unmatched junction bases: 5. Germline lookup yields CDR1 SGHNT and CDR2 YYREEE (reference sequence). The CDR3 runs to 14 residues. DNA for the CDR3: TGTGCCAGCAGCTTAAGGGACAGCTACGGGGAGCTGTTTTTT. It codes for CASSLRDSYGELFF.

This clone was seen once. This rearrangement joins TRBV3-1 (or the pseudogene TRBV3-2) to TRBJ2-5; 15 bases are a match to TRBD2. The CDR3 has 14 amino acids. Germline V gene data show CDR1 as LGHDT and CDR2 as YNNKEL (reference sequence). J lost 5 bases, V lost 5 bases, and 0 bases had no gene match. Here the CDR3 reads CASSGLAGGETQYF. Here the CDR3 DNA reads TGTGCCAGCAGCGGACTAGCGGGAGGGGAGACCCAGTACTTC.

The V call is TRBV11-2, the J call TRBJ2-1; 10 bases fit TRBD2. Germline V gives CDR1 SGHAT, CDR2 FQNNGV. Trimming at V came to 3 bases and at J to 4 bases, leaving 6 bases not matched to a gene. The CDR3 spans 16 residues. CDR3 nucleotide sequence: TGTGCCAGCAGCTTTACTAGCGGGACGAAATACAATGAGCAGTTCTTC. Residues: CASSFTSGTKYNEQFF.

The rearrangement links TRBV9 to TRBJ1-1; 10 bases line up with TRBD1. Germline trimming cut 3 bases from V and 1 base from J; bases unmatched to any gene: 3. The CDR3 sequence is 15 residues long. Germline assignment: CDR1 SGDLS and CDR2 YYNGEE. CDR3 sequence: CASSDRDRGNTEAFF. Written as DNA, the CDR3 is TGTGCCAGCAGCGACCGGGACAGGGGGAACACTGAAGCTTTCTTT.

The chain is built from TRBV6-4 and TRBJ2-3; 10 bases match TRBD1. V was pared by 4 bases and J by 4 bases, with 8 bases of the junction left unmatched. Germline V gene data show CDR1 as MRHNA and CDR2 as SNTAGT. This CDR3 region has 16 residues. The CDR3 reads CASSVGGTGVPDTQYF. The CDR3 DNA reads as TGTGCCAGCAGTGTAGGGGGGACAGGGGTTCCAGATACGCAGTATTTT.

The chain joins TRBV5-1 to TRBJ2-7; TRBD1 matches 7 bases. Germline CDR1 reads SGHRS; CDR2 reads YFSETQ. The CDR3 is made up of 14 amino acids. Losses at the gene ends were 4 bases for V and 6 bases for J; bases not matched to a gene: 10. The CDR3 bases are TGCGCCAGCAGCCCAAACAGGGGTTCGTTCGAGCAGTACTTC. Its protein is CASSPNRGSFEQYF.

The rearrangement uses TRBV7-2 and TRBJ1-3; 9 bases fit TRBD1. CDR1 and CDR2 (germline): SGHTA, FQGNSA. The V segment lost 4 bases and the J segment 2 bases; nucleotides outside the gene matches: 3. This CDR3 has 15 amino acids. The CDR3 spells CASSSRDRAGNTIYF. CDR3 DNA: TGTGCCAGCAGCTCCCGGGACAGGGCTGGAAACACCATATATTTT.

This clone was detected once. V usage is TRBV6-5 and J usage is TRBJ1-3; D uncertain. Trimming took off 5 bases at V and 1 base at J, with 12 bases between the two ends. Germline values: CDR1 MNHEY, CDR2 SVGAGI. The CDR3 is 15 residues long. The CDR3 protein is CASSQQTDSGNTIYF. The CDR3 region has the DNA TGTGCCAGCAGTCAACAGACGGATTCTGGAAACACCATATATTTT.

The chain has TRBV28 and TRBJ1-2; D gene ambiguous. This CDR3 has 12 residues. Germline values: CDR1 MDHEN, CDR2 SYDVKM. V lost 6 bases and J lost 8, with 13 bases in between. The CDR3 coding sequence is TGTGCCAGCAGCCCCTCTATTCGGGGCTACACCTTC. It codes for CASSPSIRGYTF.

This chain links TRBV12-3 or TRBV12-4 with TRBJ1-1, with 7 positions matching TRBD1. The CDR3 has 11 residues. V was clipped by 6 bases and J by 10 bases; unmatched bases: 5. CDR3 coding DNA: TGTGCCAGCAGACGAGAGGGGGCAGCTTTCTTT. This gives the protein CASRREGAAFF.

The chain links TRBV11-2 to TRBJ1-1, with 9 positions matching TRBD1. Germline assignment: CDR1 SGHAT and CDR2 FQNNGV. This CDR3 is 16 amino acids long. V lost 1 base to trimming and J lost 2 bases; unmatched junction nucleotides: 5. Here the CDR3 reads CASSLGGQGRNTEAFF. The CDR3, as DNA: TGTGCCAGCAGCTTAGGAGGACAGGGGAGAAACACTGAAGCTTTCTTT. The full variable domain, in which reference TRBV11-2 and TRBJ1-1 provide the parts outside the CDR3, is EAGVAQSPRYKIIEKRQSVAFWCNPISGHATLYWYQQILGQGPKLLIQFQNNGVVDDSQLPKDRFSAERLKGVDSTLKIQPAKLEDSAVYLCASSLGGQGRNTEAFFGQGTRLTVV.